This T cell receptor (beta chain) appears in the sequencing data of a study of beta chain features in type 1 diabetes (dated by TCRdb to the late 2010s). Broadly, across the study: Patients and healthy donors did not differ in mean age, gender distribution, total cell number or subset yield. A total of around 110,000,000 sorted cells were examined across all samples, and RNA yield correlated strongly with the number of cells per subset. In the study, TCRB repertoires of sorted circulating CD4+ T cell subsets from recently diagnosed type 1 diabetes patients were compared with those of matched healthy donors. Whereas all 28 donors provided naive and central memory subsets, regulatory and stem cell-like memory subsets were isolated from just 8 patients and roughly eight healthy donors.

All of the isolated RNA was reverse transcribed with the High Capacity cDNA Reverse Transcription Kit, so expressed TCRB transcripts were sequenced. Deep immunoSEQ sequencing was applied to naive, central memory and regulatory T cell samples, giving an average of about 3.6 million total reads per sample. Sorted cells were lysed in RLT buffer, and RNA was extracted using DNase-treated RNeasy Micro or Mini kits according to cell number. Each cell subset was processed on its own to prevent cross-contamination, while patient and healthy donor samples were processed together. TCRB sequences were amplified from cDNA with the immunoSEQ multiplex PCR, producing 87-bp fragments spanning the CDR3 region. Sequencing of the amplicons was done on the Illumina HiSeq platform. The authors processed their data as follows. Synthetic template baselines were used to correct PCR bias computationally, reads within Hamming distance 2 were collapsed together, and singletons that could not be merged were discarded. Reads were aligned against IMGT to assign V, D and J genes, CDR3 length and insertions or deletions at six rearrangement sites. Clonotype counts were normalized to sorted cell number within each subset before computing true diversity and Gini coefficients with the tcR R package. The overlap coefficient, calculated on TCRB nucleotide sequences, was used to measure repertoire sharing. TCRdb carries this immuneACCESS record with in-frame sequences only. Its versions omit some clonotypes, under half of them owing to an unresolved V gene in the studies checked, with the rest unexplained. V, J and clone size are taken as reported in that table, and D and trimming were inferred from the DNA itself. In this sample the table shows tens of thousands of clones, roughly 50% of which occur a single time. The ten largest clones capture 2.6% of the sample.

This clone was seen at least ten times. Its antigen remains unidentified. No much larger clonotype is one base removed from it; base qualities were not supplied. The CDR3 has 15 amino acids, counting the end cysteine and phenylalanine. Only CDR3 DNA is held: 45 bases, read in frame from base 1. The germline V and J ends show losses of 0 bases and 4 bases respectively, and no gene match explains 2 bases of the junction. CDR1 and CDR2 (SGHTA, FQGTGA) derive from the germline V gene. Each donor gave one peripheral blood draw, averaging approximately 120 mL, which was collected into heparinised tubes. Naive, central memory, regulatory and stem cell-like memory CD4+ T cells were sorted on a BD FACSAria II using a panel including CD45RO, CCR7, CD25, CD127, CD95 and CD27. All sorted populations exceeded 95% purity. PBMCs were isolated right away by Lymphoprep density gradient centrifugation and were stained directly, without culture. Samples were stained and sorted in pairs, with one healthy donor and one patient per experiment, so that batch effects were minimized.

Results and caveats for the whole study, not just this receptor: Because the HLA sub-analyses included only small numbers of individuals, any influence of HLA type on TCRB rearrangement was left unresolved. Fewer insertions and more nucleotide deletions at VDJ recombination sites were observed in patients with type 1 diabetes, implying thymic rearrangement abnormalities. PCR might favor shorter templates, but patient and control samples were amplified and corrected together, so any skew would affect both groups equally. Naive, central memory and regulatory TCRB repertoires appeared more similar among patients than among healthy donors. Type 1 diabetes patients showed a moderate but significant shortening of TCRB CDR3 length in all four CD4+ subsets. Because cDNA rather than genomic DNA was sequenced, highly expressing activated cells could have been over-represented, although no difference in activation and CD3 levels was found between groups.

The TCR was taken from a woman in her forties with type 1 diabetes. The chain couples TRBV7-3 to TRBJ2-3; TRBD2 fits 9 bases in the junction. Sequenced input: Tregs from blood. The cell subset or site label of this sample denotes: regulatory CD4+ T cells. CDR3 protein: CASSLTGGGADTQYF. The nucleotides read TGTGCCAGCAGCTTAACGGGCGGGGGGGCAGATACGCAGTATTTT. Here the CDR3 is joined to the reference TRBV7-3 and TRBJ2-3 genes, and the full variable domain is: GAGVSQTPSNKVTEKGKYVELRCDPISGHTALYWYRQSLGQGPEFLIYFQGTGAADDSGLPNDRFFAVRPEGSVSTLKIQRTERGDSAVYLCASSLTGGGADTQYFGPGTRLTVL.